This entry concerns a single T cell receptor (beta chain). Its antigen is still unknown. Qualities for individual bases were not recorded, and no much larger clone is one base off. The CDR3 runs 11 amino acids, cysteine and phenylalanine included. The sequence is cut down to CDR3 DNA, 33 bases in frame from base 1. The germline V gene supplies CDR1 KGHSH and CDR2 LQKENI. At the junction V is shortened by 7 bases and J by 0 bases, with 2 bases in between. These data come from a study of shared clonotypes between healthy human individuals (dated by TCRdb to about 2020). With respect to the entire study: The cohort comprised a couple of women and a few men aged 18 to 49 years. Libraries were prepared and TCR repertoires were sequenced by different laboratories using diverse techniques, in order to increase sequencing depth and limit assay-specific biases. Per donor, leukapheresis produced somewhere between about 0.85 and 9.5 billion PBMCs. To estimate repertoire size and how much clonotype sharing occurs between individuals, the study deeply sequenced the blood TCR repertoires of five healthy adults. For each donor, CD4 naive and CD4 memory were each run on three plates, CD8 naive on two plates, and CD8 memory on one plate.

Using the deep immunoSEQ assay, multiplex PCR amplified TCR CDR3 regions from genomic DNA. Genomic DNA extracted from each cell subset was distributed evenly over all wells of several immunoSEQ 96-well plates, and each plate served as one replicate. For sorted subsets, each replicate PCR was loaded with 200 to 250 ng genomic DNA, equivalent to some 31,000 T cell genomes. Purified libraries were measured with a Qubit 3.0 fluorometer, size-checked on a Bioanalyzer 2100, and measured again with the KAPA Library Quantification kit. Every immunoSEQ 96-well plate was sequenced on a dedicated single-read 150-cycle Illumina NextSeq 550 flow cell. Regarding the original processing steps: Because the immunoSEQ output included only junctional sequences and no quality scores, the filtering could not be the same as the filtering used for full-length reads. To assign V/J genes and CDR3, sequences were annotated using PyIR, a Python wrapper for IgBLAST v1.9, with IMGT germline references. Reads with weak V/J assignments (E-value above 1e-6), missing CDR3, stop codons, out-of-frame junctions, or ambiguous translated residues were removed. V3J clonotypes were defined as sequences sharing an identical inferred V gene, J gene, and CDR3 amino acid sequence. Percentage overlap between repertoires was calculated by dividing the number of shared unique clonotypes by the size of the smaller repertoire. Richness of each repertoire was evaluated using RTK rarefaction, the Chao1 estimator, and Recon v2.1 estimates of unobserved clonotypes. OLGA was used to compute generation probabilities for all TCRbeta clonotypes that the gDNA method yielded from a few donors. The table comes from immuneACCESS by way of TCRdb, which keeps in-frame sequences with V and J called. Part of the clones is missing from these tables; in studies checked, under half for an unresolved V gene and the rest for unknown reasons. V, J and clone size reflect that table, while D and trimming were determined from the DNA. The table for this sample lists over 2 million clones; approximately 95% of them were counted only once. The ten largest account for under 0.15% of the sample.

Healthy HIV-negative adults with no recently reported acute infections or vaccinations were included as donors. Only Caucasian adults living in Nashville, Tennessee, USA were represented among the donors. Magnetic negative selection was used to enrich CD4+ T cells, after which naive cells were positively selected on CD45RA and the negative fraction became the memory subset. Blood was obtained by leukapheresis, after which PBMCs were separated by Ficoll-Histopaque density gradient centrifugation and cryopreserved in liquid nitrogen vapor phase. Analytical flow cytometry was used to check the purity and quantity of every magnetically sorted T cell population. Genomic DNA was isolated from each sorted fraction and quantified by UV absorbance on a Nanodrop 2000c. Study-wide conclusions, independent of this receptor: The small number of donors limited the genetic and exposure-history diversity represented. Pairwise subsampling indicated that sequencing depth was expected to affect the degree of clonotype sharing among donors. Estimated clonotype richness was generally larger for naive than for memory subsets. When a few donors were compared, the shared fraction of clonotypes was around 5.1% for naive CD4, over 3% for naive CD8, 2% to 2.5% for memory CD4, and under 0.5% for memory CD8. Only blood was sampled, and tissue TCR repertoires likely differ from those in blood. Even with the large sequencing depth, rarefaction of the sorted-subset datasets indicated that sequencing was incomplete. Clonotypes shared by all four sorted-subset donors showed higher generation probabilities than non-shared clonotypes.

The sequenced sample consisted of naive CD4+ T cells sorted from blood. What this sample's cell subset or site label stands for: CD45RA+ positively selected. This TCR was recovered from a man aged 18-30 years in good health. This receptor chain uses TRBV18 and TRBJ2-3; no D segment can be confidently identified. Read as DNA, the sequence is TGTGCCAGCTTTAGCACAGATACGCAGTATTTT. This sequence encodes CASFSTDTQYF.